This TCR beta chain stems from a study of OX40 agonist ivuxolimab in advanced cancers. Across the study: A history of anti-PD-1, anti-PD-L1 or anti-CTLA-4 therapy was acceptable, and approximately 39% had some. Study conclusions and caveats: Expanded clones were, on average, more numerous in CD8+ T cells than in CD4+.

J gave up 9 bases and V 3 bases, and 7 bases lay outside the gene matches. The germline CDR1 and CDR2 sequences are MNHEY and SMNVEV (reference sequence). The CDR3 extends over 14 amino acids. Data came from immunoSEQ multiplex PCR; TCRdb stores just in-frame clones and leaves some out. The sample yields 80,000 or so clones, about 85% seen once. With regard to this clone: Its antigen remains unidentified.

The chain recombines TRBV27 with TRBJ2-1; 8 positions match TRBD2. This TCR came from an adult with an advanced solid tumor such as melanoma, head and neck, liver or kidney cancer. Sequenced here: CD4+ or CD8+ T cells sorted from blood, sampled in a trial of the OX40 agonist ivuxolimab. In DNA, the CDR3 is TGTGCCAGCAGTTTCGCTCCTAGCGGGTTTGAGCAGTTCTTC. This codes for CASSFAPSGFEQFF.